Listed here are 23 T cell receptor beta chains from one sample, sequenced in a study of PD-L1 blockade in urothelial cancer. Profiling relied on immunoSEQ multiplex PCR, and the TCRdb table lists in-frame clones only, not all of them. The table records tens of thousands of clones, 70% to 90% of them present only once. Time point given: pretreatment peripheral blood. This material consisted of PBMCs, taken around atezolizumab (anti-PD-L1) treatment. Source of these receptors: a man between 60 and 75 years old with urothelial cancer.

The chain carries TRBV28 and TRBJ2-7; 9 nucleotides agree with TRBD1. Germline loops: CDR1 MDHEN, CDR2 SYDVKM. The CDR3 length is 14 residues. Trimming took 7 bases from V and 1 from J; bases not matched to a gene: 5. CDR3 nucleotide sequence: TGTGCCAGCATCCGGGACAGGGCTTCCTACGAGCAGTACTTC. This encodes CASIRDRASYEQYF.

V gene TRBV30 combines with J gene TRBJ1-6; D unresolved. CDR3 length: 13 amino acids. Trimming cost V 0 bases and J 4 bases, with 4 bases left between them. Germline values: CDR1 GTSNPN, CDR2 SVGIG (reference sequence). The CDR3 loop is CAWSVVYNSPLHF. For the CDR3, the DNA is TGTGCCTGGAGTGTCGTGTATAATTCACCCCTCCACTTT.

CDR3 region: CASSAGQGFVEKLFF. CDR3 nucleotides: TGCGCCAGCAGCGCAGGACAGGGCTTCGTTGAAAAACTGTTTTTT. The genes are TRBV5-1 and TRBJ1-4; TRBD1 matches 8 bases. With V trimmed by 4 bases and J by 7 bases, 9 bases remained unmatched. The CDR3 is 15 amino acids. CDR1 and CDR2 (germline): SGHRS, YFSETQ.

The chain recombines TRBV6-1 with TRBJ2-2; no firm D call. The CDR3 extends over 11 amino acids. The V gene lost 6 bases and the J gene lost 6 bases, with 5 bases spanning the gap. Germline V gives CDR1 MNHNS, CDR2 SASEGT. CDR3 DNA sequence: TGTGCCAGCAGAAACTCCGGGGAGCTGTTTTTT. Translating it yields CASRNSGELFF.

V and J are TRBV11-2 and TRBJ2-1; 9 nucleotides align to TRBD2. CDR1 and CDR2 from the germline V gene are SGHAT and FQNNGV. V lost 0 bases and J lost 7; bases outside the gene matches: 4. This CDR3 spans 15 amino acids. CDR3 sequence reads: CASSLEIAGGNEQFF. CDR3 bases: TGTGCCAGCAGCTTAGAAATTGCGGGAGGGAATGAGCAGTTCTTC.

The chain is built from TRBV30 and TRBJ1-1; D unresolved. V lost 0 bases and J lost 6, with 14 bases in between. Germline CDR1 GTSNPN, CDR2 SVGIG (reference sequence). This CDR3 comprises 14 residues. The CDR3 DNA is TGTGCCTGGAGTGTCCCGCGGCGGGCACCTGAAGCTTTCTTT. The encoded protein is CAWSVPRRAPEAFF.

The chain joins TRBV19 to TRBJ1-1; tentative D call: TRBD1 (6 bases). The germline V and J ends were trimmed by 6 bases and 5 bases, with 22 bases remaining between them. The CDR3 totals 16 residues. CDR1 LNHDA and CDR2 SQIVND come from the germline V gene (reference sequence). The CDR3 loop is CASSLVRTVEGTEAFF. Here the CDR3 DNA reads TGTGCCAGTAGCCTAGTTAGGACAGTTGAAGGAACTGAAGCTTTCTTT.

The CDR3 protein is CASSQGLLAGAYEQYF. CDR3 coding DNA: TGCGCCAGCAGCCAAGGATTACTAGCGGGAGCCTACGAGCAGTACTTC. This chain joins TRBV4-3 and TRBJ2-7, with 11 bases that match TRBD2. The V gene's germline CDR1 is LGHNA and CDR2 YSLEER. This CDR3 comprises 16 residues. Trimming removed 1 base from V and 2 bases from J; junction bases left unmatched: 4.

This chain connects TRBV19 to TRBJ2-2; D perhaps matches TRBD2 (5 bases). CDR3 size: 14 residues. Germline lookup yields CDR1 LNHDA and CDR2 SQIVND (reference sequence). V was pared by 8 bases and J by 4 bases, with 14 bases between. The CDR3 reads CASQDGILTGELFF. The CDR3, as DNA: TGTGCCAGTCAGGACGGGATACTCACCGGGGAGCTGTTTTTT.

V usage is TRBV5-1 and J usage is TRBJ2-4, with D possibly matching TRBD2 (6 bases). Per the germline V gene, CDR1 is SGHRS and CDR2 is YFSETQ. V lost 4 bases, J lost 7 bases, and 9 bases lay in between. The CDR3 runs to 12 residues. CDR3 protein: CASSGDWNIQYF. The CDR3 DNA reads TGCGCCAGCAGCGGGGACTGGAACATTCAGTACTTC.

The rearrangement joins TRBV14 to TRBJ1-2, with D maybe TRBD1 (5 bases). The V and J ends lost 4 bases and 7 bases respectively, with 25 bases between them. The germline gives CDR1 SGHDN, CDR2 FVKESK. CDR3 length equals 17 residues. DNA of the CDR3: TGTGCCAGCAGCCCCTTGACTTTGTATGGGCAGGGATTTGGCTACACCTTC. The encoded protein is CASSPLTLYGQGFGYTF.

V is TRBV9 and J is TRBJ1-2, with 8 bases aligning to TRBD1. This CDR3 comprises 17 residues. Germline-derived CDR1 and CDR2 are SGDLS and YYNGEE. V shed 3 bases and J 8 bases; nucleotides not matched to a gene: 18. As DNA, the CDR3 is TGTGCCAGCAGCGGAAGCCCCGTCAGGGGGCGAACTCTCGGCTACACCTTC. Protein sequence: CASSGSPVRGRTLGYTF.

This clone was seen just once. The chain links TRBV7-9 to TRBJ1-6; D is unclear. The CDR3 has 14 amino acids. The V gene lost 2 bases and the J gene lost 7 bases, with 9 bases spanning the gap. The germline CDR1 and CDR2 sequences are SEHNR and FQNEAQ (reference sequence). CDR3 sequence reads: CASSLQAWNSPLHF. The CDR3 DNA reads TGTGCCAGCAGCTTACAGGCTTGGAATTCACCCCTCCACTTT.

The CDR3 nucleotides are TGTGCCAGCAGTGAGCGACAGGGGGCATCGGGCTACACCTTC. The encoded protein is CASSERQGASGYTF. The J gene is TRBJ1-2, the V gene TRBV2, with TRBD1 matching over 10 bases. The J segment lost 8 bases and the V segment lost 3 bases, leaving 6 bases of the junction unmatched. This CDR3 contains 14 residues. CDR1 and CDR2 (germline): SNHLY, FYNNEI.

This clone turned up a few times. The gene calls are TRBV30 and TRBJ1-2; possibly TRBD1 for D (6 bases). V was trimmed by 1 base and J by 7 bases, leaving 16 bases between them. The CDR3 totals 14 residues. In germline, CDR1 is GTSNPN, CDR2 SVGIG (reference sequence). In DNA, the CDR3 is TGTGCCTGGAGTGCGTTACCAGGGGCGCTTGGCTACACCTTC. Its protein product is CAWSALPGALGYTF.

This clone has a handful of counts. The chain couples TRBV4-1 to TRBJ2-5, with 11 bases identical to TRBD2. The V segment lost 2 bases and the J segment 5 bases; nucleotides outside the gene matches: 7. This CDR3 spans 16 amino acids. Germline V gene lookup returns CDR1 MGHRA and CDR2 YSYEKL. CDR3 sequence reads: CASSQQIAGGQETQYF. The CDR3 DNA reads TGCGCCAGCAGCCAACAGATAGCGGGGGGGCAGGAGACCCAGTACTTC.

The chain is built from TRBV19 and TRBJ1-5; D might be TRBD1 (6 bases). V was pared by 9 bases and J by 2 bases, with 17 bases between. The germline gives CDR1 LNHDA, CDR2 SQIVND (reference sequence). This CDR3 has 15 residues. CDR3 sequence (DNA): TGTGCCAGCGCAAAGGGGGGGGCTCGCAATCAGCCCCAGCATTTT. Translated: CASAKGGARNQPQHF.

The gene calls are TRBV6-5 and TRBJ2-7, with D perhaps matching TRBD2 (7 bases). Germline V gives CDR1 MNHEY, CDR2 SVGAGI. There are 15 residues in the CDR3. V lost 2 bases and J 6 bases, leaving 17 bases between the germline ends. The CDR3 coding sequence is TGTGCCAGCAGTTACGGGGGGGCTTCCTACCGCGAGCAGTACTTC. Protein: CASSYGGASYREQYF.

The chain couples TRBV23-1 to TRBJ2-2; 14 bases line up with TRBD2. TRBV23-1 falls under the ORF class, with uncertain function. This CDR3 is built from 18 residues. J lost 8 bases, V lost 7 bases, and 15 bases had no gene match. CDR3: CASNRTPGLAGVFGELFF. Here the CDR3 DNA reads TGCGCCAGCAATCGAACCCCGGGACTAGCGGGGGTCTTTGGGGAGCTGTTTTTT.

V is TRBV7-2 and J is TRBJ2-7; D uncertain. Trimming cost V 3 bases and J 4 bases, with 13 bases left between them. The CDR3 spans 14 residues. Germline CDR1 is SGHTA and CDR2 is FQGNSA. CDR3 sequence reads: CASSFGWISYEQYF. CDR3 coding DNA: TGTGCCAGCAGCTTCGGGTGGATTTCTTACGAGCAGTACTTC. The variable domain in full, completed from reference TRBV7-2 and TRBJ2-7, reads GAGVSQSPSNKVTEKGKDVELRCDPISGHTALYWYRQSLGQGLEFLIYFQGNSAPDKSGLPSDRFSAERTGGSVSTLTIQRTQQEDSAVYLCASSFGWISYEQYFGPGTRLTVT.

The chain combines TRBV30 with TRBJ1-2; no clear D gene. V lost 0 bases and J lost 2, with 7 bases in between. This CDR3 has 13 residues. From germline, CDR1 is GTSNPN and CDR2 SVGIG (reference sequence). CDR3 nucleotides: TGTGCCTGGAGTGTACGAGGGAACTATGGCTACACCTTC. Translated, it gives CAWSVRGNYGYTF.

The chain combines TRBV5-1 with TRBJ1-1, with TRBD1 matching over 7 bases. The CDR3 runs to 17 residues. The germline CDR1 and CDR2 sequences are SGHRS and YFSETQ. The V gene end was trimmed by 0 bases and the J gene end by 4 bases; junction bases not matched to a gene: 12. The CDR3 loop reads CASSLGGFGRGLTEAFF. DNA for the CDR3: TGCGCCAGCAGCTTGGGGGGCTTCGGGAGGGGGCTCACTGAAGCTTTCTTT. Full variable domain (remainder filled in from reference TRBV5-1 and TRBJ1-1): KAGVTQTPRYLIKTRGQQVTLSCSPISGHRSVSWYQQTPGQGLQFLFEYFSETQRNKGNFPGRFSGRQFSNSRSEMNVSTLELGDSALYLCASSLGGFGRGLTEAFFGQGTRLTVV.

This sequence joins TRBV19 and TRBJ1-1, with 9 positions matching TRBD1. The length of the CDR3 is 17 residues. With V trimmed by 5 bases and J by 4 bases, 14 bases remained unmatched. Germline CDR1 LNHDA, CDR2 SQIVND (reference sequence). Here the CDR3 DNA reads TGTGCCAGTAGTGACGGTCCGAACAGGGGGCTGGGCACTGAAGCTTTCTTT. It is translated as CASSDGPNRGLGTEAFF.